The entry below describes one T cell receptor beta chain. Its antigen is still unknown. CDR1 and CDR2 from the germline V gene are SGHAT and FQNNGV. This CDR3 contains 15 residues. Germline trimming cut 5 bases from V and 2 bases from J; bases unmatched to any gene: 5. These data belong to a study of chemoradiotherapy in HPV16-positive cancers. Study-wide results and caveats: The functional HPV-specific definition rests on just two HPV16-positive patients.

Profiling relied on immunoSEQ multiplex PCR, and the TCRdb table lists in-frame clones only, not all of them. This sample has approximately 2,500 clones, with more than 75% found just once. This rearrangement joins TRBV11-2 to TRBJ2-1; 8 bases agree with TRBD2. The material was tumor tissue, obtained from a patient who underwent chemoradiotherapy. This sequence was found in a human donor with HPV-associated anogenital cancer. CDR3 DNA sequence: TGTGCCAGCAGCGGGTACGGGGGGGCCTACAATGAGCAGTTCTTC. Residues: CASSGYGGAYNEQFF.